The entry that follows covers one TCR beta chain sequence. The data are from a study of graft-versus-host responses after intestinal transplantation. Study details: For two to four years after anti-thymocyte globulin induction, all recipients took tacrolimus and steroids. Points from the study as a whole: GvH clonotypes were identified within recipient marrow, with a subset emerging first in ileum or blood. An association linked early post-transplant HvG declines with peak circulating GvH clone levels.

The table came from immunoSEQ multiplex PCR; TCRdb's copy has only in-frame clones and leaves some out. The sample lists about 10,000 clones, over 30% occurring once. Germline V gene data show CDR1 as SNHLY and CDR2 as FYNNEI. The V segment lost 5 bases and the J segment 13 bases; nucleotides outside the gene matches: 10. This CDR3 contains 13 residues. Irradiated, violet-dye-labeled stimulators (roughly 200,000) were plated alongside roughly 200,000 CFSE-labeled responders. CFSE-low proliferating responders, CD3+CD4+ and CD3+CD8+, were sorted post-reaction. The sample here was alloreactive CD8+ T cells from a mixed lymphocyte reaction culture, taken before intestinal transplant. Sample subset: CFSE-low proliferating T cells sorted from approximately 6-day pre-transplant mixed lymphocyte reaction (GvH or HvG direction). This receptor was identified in a human patient who received an intestinal transplant. This rearrangement joins TRBV2 to TRBJ1-1, with 10 bases identical to TRBD1. CDR3 sequence: CASSSGQGRIDFF. CDR3 sequence (DNA): TGTGCCAGCAGTTCGGGACAGGGGCGGATCGATTTCTTT.